This TCR beta chain was sequenced in a study of CD39 and CD103 CD8 tumor-infiltrating T cells (dated by TCRdb to 2017 to 2018). Study-level background: Repertoire comparisons were shown for an HPV-positive HNSCC, an HPV-negative HNSCC, an ovarian cancer and a melanoma patient. Lymph node samples included uninvolved lymph nodes and metastatic lymph nodes obtained from cancer patients. TCRbeta CDR3 deep sequencing compared repertoires of CD8 TIL subsets defined by CD103 and CD39 with peripheral memory CD8 T cells. Findings and caveats that apply to the study as a whole: DP CD8 TILs appeared to be more oligoclonal than DN and SP CD8 TILs and blood memory CD8 T cells, with roughly 56-90% covered by the top 30 clonotypes. Clonotypes from DP TILs were seldom detected in blood or uninvolved lymph node, while clonotypes from DN TILs overlapped to a large extent with peripheral memory CD8 repertoires. DP CD8 repertoires overlapped strongly between primary tumor and metastatic lymph nodes in a couple of HNSCC patients.

Looking up the germline V gene (reference sequence) yields CDR1 MNHEY and CDR2 SMNVEV. V gives up 6 bases and J gives up 0 bases, and the segment between their germline ends measures 9 bases. From its cysteine to its phenylalanine, the CDR3 spans 14 amino acids. The entry retains the CDR3 DNA only, 42 bases that are in frame from base 1. From around 10,000 to 100,000 sorted cells per subset, genomic DNA was extracted using the DNeasy Blood and Tissue Kit. The TCRbeta V-J or V-D-J regions were sequenced and mapped through the immunoSEQ service, and coverage above 10x per sample was achieved. As for how the authors treated the data: Only productive rearrangements exported from the immunoSEQ Analyzer platform were analyzed, with clonality assessed on the 500 most abundant clones. The Morisita-Horn similarity index and the Jaccard index were used to quantify repertoire overlap between populations. In 5 or 6 cancer patients, Morisita-Horn similarity was measured between the TCR repertoires of CD8 T-cell subsets. The immuneACCESS repertoire file appears here via TCRdb, limited to in-frame rearrangements. These files lack a portion of the clones; in checked studies, under half of the deficit traces to unresolved V genes, and the cause of the others is not known. The DNA was the basis for D and trimming; V, J and clone size are from that table. The sample data list over a hundred clones, and 55% of these were observed just once. Around three quarters of the sample is in the top ten clones.

On this clone: What antigen it recognizes has not been identified. Base qualities are not at hand, and no much larger clone is one base apart.

No therapy was being received by patients at the time of sample collection, although prior treatments had ranged from chemotherapy, radiotherapy, surgery and immunotherapy to none. After thawing, cells went through T lymphocyte enrichment using a negative-selection kit, with EpCAM beads added for tumor-infiltrating lymphocytes. CD8 TIL subsets were FACS-sorted as CD3+CD4-CD8+CD45RA- cells split by CD39 and CD103 expression into DN, SP and DP. Populations were sorted to approximately 99% purity on a FACSAria II, and cell pellets were frozen for TCR sequencing without culture. This receptor was taken from a human donor with head and neck squamous cell carcinoma. In this chain, TRBV27 is recombined with TRBJ1-5; the D gene is not confidently resolved. Input material: CD39+ CD103+ CD8+ T cells sorted from a lymph node. Interpreted using the paper, the cell subset or site label stands for: CD103+CD39+ double-positive CD45RA- CD8 T cells. At the DNA level, the sequence is TGTGCCAGCAGCCAAGGAGGTAGCAATCAGCCCCAGCATTTT. Translated, this gives CASSQGGSNQPQHF.